This T cell receptor (beta chain) is drawn from a study of OX40 agonist ivuxolimab in advanced cancers. Study summary: Males comprised 82.7% of the group, whose mean age was approximately 60 years (range 23 to 79).

The data were produced by immunoSEQ multiplex PCR, yet TCRdb's version contains in-frame clones alone and is incomplete. The data show around 60,000 clones, 85% seen once. About this clone: Its antigen is currently unknown.

The V gene end was trimmed by 4 bases and the J gene end by 4 bases; junction bases not matched to a gene: 9. This CDR3 contains 15 residues. Germline V gives CDR1 GTSNPN, CDR2 SVGIG (reference sequence). Study-level results: The average count of expanded clones was higher among CD8+ T cells than among CD4+. The antigens recognized by the expanded peripheral T cells, that is their antigen specificity, were not determined.

The sequence was collected from an adult with an advanced solid tumor such as melanoma, head and neck, liver or kidney cancer. Source: CD4+ or CD8+ T cells sorted from blood, taken in a trial of the OX40 agonist ivuxolimab. The chain employs TRBV30 and TRBJ2-3, with 9 bases aligning to TRBD2. CDR3 coding DNA: TGTGCCTGGATTATGGGTAGCGGGAGTGCAGATACGCAGTATTTT. Residues: CAWIMGSGSADTQYF.